These 8 T cell receptor beta chains share one sample of origin, sequenced in a study of blood T cells in healthy people across ages. A second PCR of 7 to 11 cycles used a sample-barcoded 5' primer and a J-beta primer mix. TCRdb reprocessed the 5' RACE reads with MiXCR, giving one entry per CDR3 protein. In the table there are about 1,400,000 distinct CDR3 sequences, around 39% of which are singletons. Sequenced sample: blood. These TCRs come from a young woman in good health.

This clonotype was seen a few times. The chain is built from TRBV5-1 and TRBJ2-5; unclear D gene. The V gene's germline CDR1 is SGHRS and CDR2 YFSETQ. The CDR3 runs to 14 residues. Trimming took 3 bases from V and 1 from J, leaving 10 bases between them. The CDR3 spells CASSSTLTQETQYF. For the CDR3, the DNA is TGCGCCAGCAGCTCCACACTAACCCAAGAGACCCAGTACTTC.

In regard to this clonotype: A read error is possible here, since a much larger clone lies one base away. The chain has TRBV29-1 and TRBJ2-2; D possibly matches TRBD1 or TRBD2 (5 bases each). Per the germline V gene, CDR1 is SQVTM and CDR2 is ANQGSEA. The CDR3 is 14 residues long. The ends were cut back, 3 bases at V and 5 bases at J, with 13 bases in the middle. This CDR3 is CSVDKGTFTGELFF. For the CDR3, the DNA is TGCAGCGTTGATAAGGGGACGTTTACCGGGGAGCTGTTTTTT.

The V and J genes are TRBV6-6 and TRBJ2-7; D is possibly TRBD1 (6 bases). Trimming cost V 9 bases and J 3 bases, with 15 bases left between them. CDR3 size: 13 residues. The germline V gene encodes CDR1 MNHNY and CDR2 SVGAGI (reference sequence). The CDR3 is CASSGTLGYEQYF. The CDR3 bases are TGTGCCAGTTCCGGGACATTGGGCTACGAGCAGTACTTC.

This rearrangement joins TRBV20-1 to TRBJ2-7, with D unresolved. In germline, CDR1 is DFQATT, CDR2 SNEGSKA (reference sequence). Trimming left V 2 bases short and J 7 bases short, with 21 bases between. The CDR3 sequence is 15 residues long. The CDR3 spells CSARPAEKVHNEQYF. The DNA of the CDR3 is TGCAGTGCTAGACCGGCGGAGAAGGTCCACAATGAGCAGTACTTC.

The genes are TRBV25-1 and TRBJ1-2; 7 bases align to TRBD1. The V and J ends lost 2 bases and 4 bases, in that order; junction bases with no gene match: 7. The CDR3 sequence is 15 residues long. CDR1 is MGHDK, CDR2 SYGVNS, per germline. The CDR3 is CASSEADRVGYGYTF. CDR3 DNA sequence: TGTGCCAGCAGTGAAGCCGACAGGGTGGGCTATGGCTACACCTTC.

The chain carries TRBV7-2 and TRBJ2-3; 7 bases fit TRBD2. The germline gives CDR1 SGHTA, CDR2 FQGNSA. The CDR3 has 15 residues. V gave up 1 base and J gave up 5 bases; unmatched junction bases: 6. As DNA, the CDR3 is TGTGCCAGCAGCTTAGGGATTGGGACTATAGATACGCAGTATTTT. It translates to CASSLGIGTIDTQYF.

The rearrangement joins TRBV27 to TRBJ1-2; 7 bases agree with TRBD1. Germline CDR1 is MNHEY and CDR2 is SMNVEV (reference sequence). The V segment lost 2 bases and the J segment 2 bases; nucleotides outside the gene matches: 5. The CDR3 spans 15 residues. CDR3 sequence reads: CASSLRGTANYGYTF. The CDR3 coding sequence is TGTGCCAGCAGTTTACGCGGGACAGCCAACTATGGCTACACCTTC.

This clonotype was detected many times. The chain recombines TRBV4-1 with TRBJ2-7, with 7 nucleotides matching TRBD2. The CDR3 length is 16 residues. V dropped 0 bases and J dropped 1; count of bases not matched to a gene: 6. Germline V gene sequence: CDR1 MGHRA, CDR2 YSYEKL. CDR3 loop: CASSQEDRGGSYEQYF. The CDR3 nucleotides are TGCGCCAGCAGCCAAGAAGATCGCGGGGGTTCCTACGAGCAGTACTTC.